The clone carrying this T cell receptor (beta chain) was seen a few times. Its specificity is unknown. Original processing methods: Out-of-frame sequences were removed, leaving around 2.2 million distinct TCRbeta sequences. Measured with immunoSEQ multiplex PCR; TCRdb has only the in-frame clones, and not every one. V, J and clone size are those of that table, while D and trimming were read from the DNA. The repertoire holds approximately 56,000 clones, with 82% as singletons. The sort gate was single viable CD3+CD4+CD8-CD45RO+ cells for memory CD4+ T cells. Donors' CMV status reflects serum IgG against pp150, pp28, p38, p52. Germline assignment: CDR1 SNHLY and CDR2 FYNNEI. This CDR3 is built from 14 residues. Trimming took 6 bases from V and 8 from J; bases not matched to a gene: 5. This sample was taken from a study of memory CD4+ T cells and cytomegalovirus serostatus. Whole-study context: This sample comes from healthy Belgian adults, under 10 CMV seropositive, about 23 seronegative. Findings and caveats of the study: The CMV-associated TCR signature appears largely within the CD4+ memory repertoire.

The sequencing sample was made of memory CD4+ T cells from blood. The chain recombines TRBV2 with TRBJ1-4; 11 bases line up with TRBD1. This TCR came from an adult in good health and CMV-seronegative. The CDR3 DNA is TGTGCCAGCAGGGATCGGACAGGGGGCGAAAAACTGTTTTTT. Translation gives CASRDRTGGEKLFF.